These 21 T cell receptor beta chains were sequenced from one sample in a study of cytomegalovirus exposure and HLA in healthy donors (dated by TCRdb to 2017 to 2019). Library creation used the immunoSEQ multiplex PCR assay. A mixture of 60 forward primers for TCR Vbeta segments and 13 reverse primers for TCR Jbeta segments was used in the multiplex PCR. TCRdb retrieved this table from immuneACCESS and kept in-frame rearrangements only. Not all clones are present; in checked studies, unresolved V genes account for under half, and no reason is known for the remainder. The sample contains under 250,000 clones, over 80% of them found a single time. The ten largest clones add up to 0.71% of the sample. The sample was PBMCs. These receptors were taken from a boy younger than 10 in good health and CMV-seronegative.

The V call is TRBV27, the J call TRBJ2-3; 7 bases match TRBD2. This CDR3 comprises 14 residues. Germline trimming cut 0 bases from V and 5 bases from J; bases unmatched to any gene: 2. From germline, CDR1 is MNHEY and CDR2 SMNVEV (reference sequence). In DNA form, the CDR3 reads TGTGCCAGCAGTTTATCAGCGGGGCAAGATACGCAGTATTTT. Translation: CASSLSAGQDTQYF.

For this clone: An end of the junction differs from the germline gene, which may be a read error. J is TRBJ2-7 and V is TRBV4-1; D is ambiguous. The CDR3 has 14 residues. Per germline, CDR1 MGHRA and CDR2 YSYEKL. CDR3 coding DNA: TGTGCCAGCAGCCAAGTGCCAGTTTCCTACGAGCAGTACTTC. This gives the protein CASSQVPVSYEQYF.

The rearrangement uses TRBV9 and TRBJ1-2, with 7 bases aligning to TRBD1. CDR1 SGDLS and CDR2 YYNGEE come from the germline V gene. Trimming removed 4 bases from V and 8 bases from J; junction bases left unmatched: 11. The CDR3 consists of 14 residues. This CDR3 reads CASSLPLGGVGYTF. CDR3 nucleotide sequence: TGTGCCAGCAGCCTCCCCTTAGGGGGCGTCGGCTACACCTTC.

The CDR3 here is CASSLEWRVRTYEQYF. In DNA form, the CDR3 reads TGCGCCAGCAGCTTGGAATGGAGGGTTAGGACCTACGAGCAGTACTTC. The chain couples TRBV5-1 to TRBJ2-7, with a tentative D call TRBD2 (6 bases). CDR1 and CDR2 (germline): SGHRS, YFSETQ. Trimming pared 0 bases from V and 2 bases from J, leaving 15 bases between. The CDR3 totals 16 residues.

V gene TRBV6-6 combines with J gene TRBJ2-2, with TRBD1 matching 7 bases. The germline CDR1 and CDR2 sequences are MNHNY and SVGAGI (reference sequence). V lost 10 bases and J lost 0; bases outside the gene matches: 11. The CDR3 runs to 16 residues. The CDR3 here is CATLPSTGTNTGELFF. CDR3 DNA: TGTGCCACCTTACCATCGACAGGGACGAACACCGGGGAGCTGTTTTTT.

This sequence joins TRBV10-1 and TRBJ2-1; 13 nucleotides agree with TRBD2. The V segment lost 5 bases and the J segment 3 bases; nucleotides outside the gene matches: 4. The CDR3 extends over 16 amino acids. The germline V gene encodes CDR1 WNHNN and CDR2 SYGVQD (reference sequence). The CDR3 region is CASSSGLAGDYNEQFF. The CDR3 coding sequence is TGCGCCAGCAGTAGTGGACTAGCGGGGGACTACAATGAGCAGTTCTTC.

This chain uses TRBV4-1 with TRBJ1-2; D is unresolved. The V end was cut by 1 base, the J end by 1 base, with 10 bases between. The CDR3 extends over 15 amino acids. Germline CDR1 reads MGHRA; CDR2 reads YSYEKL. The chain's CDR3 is CASSQGAEYNYGYTF. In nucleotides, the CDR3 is TGCGCCAGCAGCCAAGGGGCTGAGTATAACTATGGCTACACCTTC.

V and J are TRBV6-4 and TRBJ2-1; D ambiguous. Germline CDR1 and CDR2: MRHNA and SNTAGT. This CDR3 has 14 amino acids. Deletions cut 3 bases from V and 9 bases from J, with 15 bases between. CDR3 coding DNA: TGTGCCAGCAGTGAGGGCGACCCGCTGGGTGAGCAGTTCTTC. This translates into CASSEGDPLGEQFF.

As DNA, the CDR3 is TGTGCCAGCAGCCCTGCGTGGGATACGCAGTATTTT. Residues: CASSPAWDTQYF. The chain couples TRBV5-6 to TRBJ2-3, with D uncertain. The CDR3 loop spans 12 amino acids. Per the germline V gene, CDR1 is SGHDT and CDR2 is YYEEEE. V was trimmed by 4 bases and J by 6 bases, leaving 9 bases between them. The whole variable domain, filled in from reference TRBV5-6 and TRBJ2-3, reads DAGVTQSPTHLIKTRGQQVTLRCSPKSGHDTVSWYQQALGQGPQFIFQYYEEEERQRGNFPDRFSGHQFPNYSSELNVNALLLGDSALYLCASSPAWDTQYFGPGTRLTVL.

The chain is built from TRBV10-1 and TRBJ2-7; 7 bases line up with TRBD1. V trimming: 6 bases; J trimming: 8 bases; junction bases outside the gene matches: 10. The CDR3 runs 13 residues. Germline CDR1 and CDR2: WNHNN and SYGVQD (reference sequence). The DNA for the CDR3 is TGCGCCAGCAGGGGGACAGACGCTACGAAGCAGTACTTC. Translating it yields CASRGTDATKQYF.

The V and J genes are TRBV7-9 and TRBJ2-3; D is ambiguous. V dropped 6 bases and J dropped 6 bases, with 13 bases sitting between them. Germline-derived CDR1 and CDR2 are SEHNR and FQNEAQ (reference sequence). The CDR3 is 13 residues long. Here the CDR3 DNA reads TGTGCCAGCAGTCCACGGAGAATGGATACGCAGTATTTT. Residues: CASSPRRMDTQYF.

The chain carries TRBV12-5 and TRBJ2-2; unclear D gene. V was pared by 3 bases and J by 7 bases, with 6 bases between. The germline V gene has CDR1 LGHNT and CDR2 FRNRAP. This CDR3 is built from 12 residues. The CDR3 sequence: CASGLILGELFF. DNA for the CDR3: TGTGCTAGTGGTTTAATCCTCGGGGAGCTGTTTTTT.

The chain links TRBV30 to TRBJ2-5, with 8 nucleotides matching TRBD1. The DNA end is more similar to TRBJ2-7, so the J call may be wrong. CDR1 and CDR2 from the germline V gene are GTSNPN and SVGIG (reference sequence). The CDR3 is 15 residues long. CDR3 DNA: TGTGCCTGGAGTCAGGGGGCACAGAGCTCCTACGAGCAGTACTTC. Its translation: CAWSQGAQSSYEQYF.

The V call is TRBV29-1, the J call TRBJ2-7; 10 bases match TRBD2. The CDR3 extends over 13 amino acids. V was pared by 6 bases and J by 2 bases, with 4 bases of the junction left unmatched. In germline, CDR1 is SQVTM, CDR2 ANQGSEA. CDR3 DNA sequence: TGCAGCGTCAGCGGGAGGGGACCCTACGAGCAGTACTTC. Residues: CSVSGRGPYEQYF.

This CDR3 is CASSSRLAGVPDTQYF. CDR3 DNA sequence: TGTGCCAGCAGCTCCAGACTAGCGGGAGTGCCAGATACGCAGTATTTT. V and J are TRBV5-4 and TRBJ2-3; 12 bases fit TRBD2. Germline-derived CDR1 and CDR2 are SGHNT and YYREEE (reference sequence). The CDR3 is 16 residues long. V trimming: 3 bases; J trimming: 4 bases; junction bases outside the gene matches: 6.

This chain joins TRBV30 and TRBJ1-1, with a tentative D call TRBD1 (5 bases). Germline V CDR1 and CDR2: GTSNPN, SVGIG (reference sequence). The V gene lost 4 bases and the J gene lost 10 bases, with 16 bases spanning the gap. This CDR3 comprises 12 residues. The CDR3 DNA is TGTGCCTGGAACCGGGAGCAGGGTGGAGCTTTCTTT. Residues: CAWNREQGGAFF.

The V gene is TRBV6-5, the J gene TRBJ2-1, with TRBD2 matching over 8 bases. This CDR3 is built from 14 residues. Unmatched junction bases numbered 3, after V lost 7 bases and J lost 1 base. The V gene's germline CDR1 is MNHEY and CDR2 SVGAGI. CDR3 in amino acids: CASKAGVSYNEQFF. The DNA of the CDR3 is TGTGCCAGCAAAGCGGGAGTATCCTACAATGAGCAGTTCTTC.

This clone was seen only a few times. The CDR3 sequence is CASSQEGYRGDTEAFF. As DNA, the CDR3 is TGCGCCAGCAGCCAAGAAGGTTACAGGGGGGACACTGAAGCTTTCTTT. The chain joins TRBV4-1 to TRBJ1-1, with 8 bases identical to TRBD1. The germline gives CDR1 MGHRA, CDR2 YSYEKL. J was trimmed by 3 bases and V by 0 bases; bases with no gene match: 6. The CDR3 contains 16 residues.

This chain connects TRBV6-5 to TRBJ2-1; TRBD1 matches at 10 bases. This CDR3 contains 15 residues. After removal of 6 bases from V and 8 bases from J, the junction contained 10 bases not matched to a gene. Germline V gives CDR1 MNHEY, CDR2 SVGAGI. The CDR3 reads CASSPRTGGIDEQFF. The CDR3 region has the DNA TGTGCCAGCAGCCCCCGGACAGGGGGTATCGATGAGCAGTTCTTC.

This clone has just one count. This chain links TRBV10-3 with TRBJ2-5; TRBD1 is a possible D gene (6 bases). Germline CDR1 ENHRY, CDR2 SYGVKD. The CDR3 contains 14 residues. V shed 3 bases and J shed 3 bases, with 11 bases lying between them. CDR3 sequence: CAISDGQKEETQYF. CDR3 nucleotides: TGTGCCATCAGTGATGGACAGAAAGAAGAGACCCAGTACTTC.

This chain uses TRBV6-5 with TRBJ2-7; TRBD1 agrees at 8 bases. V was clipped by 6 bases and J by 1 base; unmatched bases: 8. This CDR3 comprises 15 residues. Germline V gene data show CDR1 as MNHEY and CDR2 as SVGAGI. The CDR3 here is CASSPDRGVSYEQYF. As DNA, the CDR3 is TGTGCCAGCAGCCCCGACAGGGGAGTTTCCTACGAGCAGTACTTC.